This TCR beta chain was captured by sequencing in a study of blood T cells in healthy people across ages. General study points: Strong correlation was found linking TCR beta diversity to naive T cell percentage.

The CDR3 has 17 residues. With 4 bases clipped from V and 3 bases from J, the junction kept 10 bases outside the gene matches. From germline, CDR1 is LGHDT and CDR2 YNNKEL (reference sequence). As for this clonotype: Its cognate antigen is unknown.

Every sample yielded at least 6.5 million isolated PBMCs. A sample-barcoded 5' primer and a J-beta primer mix were used in a second PCR of roughly 7 to 11 cycles. TCRdb reprocessed the 5' RACE reads with MiXCR, giving one entry per CDR3 protein. The sample lists approximately 680,000 distinct CDR3 sequences; approximately 31% were seen once. The sample was blood. J is TRBJ2-7 and V is TRBV3-1; 12 bases match TRBD2. This sequence was found in a woman of 80 years or more in good health. CDR3 region: CASSPRLAGDWSYEQYF. DNA for the CDR3: TGTGCCAGCAGCCCCCGACTAGCGGGGGATTGGAGCTACGAGCAGTACTTC.